This T cell receptor beta chain was recorded in a study of T cells in Graves' hyperthyroidism and ophthalmopathy. Amplification yielded TCR beta CDR3 regions, with RNA transcripts as the source. In the first-round RT-PCR of the TCR CDR3, the HTBI primer set was used. TCRdb re-derived calls from the multiplex PCR reads in MiXCR, one entry per CDR3 protein. The table includes a few hundred thousand distinct CDR3 sequences, approximately 16% detected once. Germline V gives CDR1 SGHRS, CDR2 YFSETQ. The V gene end was trimmed by 4 bases and the J gene end by 5 bases; junction bases not matched to a gene: 8. The CDR3 loop spans 14 amino acids.

Sample: blood. V is TRBV5-1 and J is TRBJ2-7, with 8 bases that match TRBD2. The TCR originated in a woman in her forties with Graves' ophthalmopathy. The CDR3 DNA is TGCGCCAGCAGCGACGGGACTAGTCGCGACGAGCAGTACTTC. This codes for CASSDGTSRDEQYF. Filled out from reference TRBV5-1 and TRBJ2-7, the complete variable domain reads KAGVTQTPRYLIKTRGQQVTLSCSPISGHRSVSWYQQTPGQGLQFLFEYFSETQRNKGNFPGRFSGRQFSNSRSEMNVSTLELGDSALYLCASSDGTSRDEQYFGPGTRLTVT.